These T cell receptor beta chains were read from a single sample in a study of blood T cell repertoires in COVID-19. Produced via immunoSEQ multiplex PCR; TCRdb's table is partial and in-frame only. The data contain about 250,000 clones, roughly 82% of them singletons. Sequencing used peripheral blood. Receptors originate from a woman in her 70s with acute or convalescent COVID-19. Each CDR3 is given with its conserved first and last residue. D genes are given only for firm matches. The size of a clone is reported for some rows only, either as once, few or many, or as a class for expanded clones.

V	D	J	size	DNA	CDR3
TRBV6-6	.	TRBJ1-6	.	TGTGCCGCAGCGTATAGCTCCTATAATTCACCCCTCCACTTT	CAAAYSSYNSPLHF
TRBV7-2	.	TRBJ2-5	.	TGTGCCAGCAGCTTAGTGGGCGGACAGCAAGAGACCCAGTACTTC	CASSLVGGQQETQYF
TRBV7-2	.	TRBJ2-6	.	TGTGCCAGCAGCTACCGTGGGGGCTTCTCTGGGGCCAACGTCCTGACTTTC	CASSYRGGFSGANVLTF
TRBV10-1	.	TRBJ1-5	.	TGCGCCAGCAGTGACCCCCCCGGAAGGGGCAGGACCCTCAATCAGCCCCAGCATTTT	CASSDPPGRGRTLNQPQHF
TRBV25-1	TRBD1	TRBJ1-2	.	TGTGCCAGCAGTGATCCCTATCCGGACAGGGGGGAAGACTATGGCTACACCTTC	CASSDPYPDRGEDYGYTF
TRBV7-9	TRBD1	TRBJ2-1	.	TGTGCCAGCAGCTCAAGGGGGCTCAGCTCCTACAATGAGCAGTTCTTC	CASSSRGLSSYNEQFF
TRBV24-1	TRBD1	TRBJ1-2	.	TGTGCCACCAGTGATACCGGGACAGGGGGTGAAGGCTATGGCTACACCTTC	CATSDTGTGGEGYGYTF
TRBV24-1	TRBD1	TRBJ2-6	.	TGTGCCACCAGTGAACAGGGGACTGGGGCCAACGTCCTGACTTTC	CATSEQGTGANVLTF
TRBV28	.	TRBJ1-3	few	TGTGCCAGCAGTTTGATCGTCCGGTCTGGAAACACCATATATTTT	CASSLIVRSGNTIYF
TRBV7-9	TRBD1	TRBJ1-2	.	TGTGCCAGCAGCCTCCGGGACAGGGATGGCTACACCTTC	CASSLRDRDGYTF
TRBV9	.	TRBJ2-1	.	TGTGCCAGCAGCGTAGGGGCAGGGCTCGGATACAATGAGCAGTTCTTC	CASSVGAGLGYNEQFF
TRBV7-2	TRBD1	TRBJ1-3	.	TGTGCCAGCAGCGTCCGACAGGGGAGGGACACCATATATTTT	CASSVRQGRDTIYF
TRBV6-1	.	TRBJ1-2	.	TGTGCCAGCAGTGAAGTGGGGGCTAGCGGCTACACCTTC	CASSEVGASGYTF
TRBV6-5	TRBD2	TRBJ2-2	.	TGTGCCAGCAGAAGGACTAGCGGGAACACCGGGGAGCTGTTTTTT	CASRRTSGNTGELFF
TRBV12-3/TRBV12-4	TRBD1	TRBJ2-7	.	TGTGCCAGTGGACAGGGGATCTACGAGCAGTACTTC	CASGQGIYEQYF
TRBV2	.	TRBJ1-3	.	TGTGCCAGCAGTGAGGCGGGGGGCGGAAACACCATATATTTT	CASSEAGGGNTIYF
TRBV6-5	TRBD1	TRBJ1-2	.	TGTGCCAGCAGTAGACAGGGGGCAAGGAGTGGCTACACCTTC	CASSRQGARSGYTF
TRBV24-1	.	TRBJ1-2	.	TGTGCCACCAGTGATCCTATTCACGAGAAATACACCTTC	CATSDPIHEKYTF
TRBV6-5	TRBD1	TRBJ2-7	once	TGTGCCAGCAGTTACTCCAGGGACAGGGCCTACGAGCAGTACTTC	CASSYSRDRAYEQYF
TRBV4-1	.	TRBJ1-3	.	TGCGCCAGCAGCCCAACTCGGAGACGGTACTCTGGAAACACCATATATTTT	CASSPTRRRYSGNTIYF
TRBV7-2	.	TRBJ2-2	once	TGTGCCAGCAGCTGGAACAGGGCCACCGGGGAGCTGTTTTTT	CASSWNRATGELFF
TRBV27	TRBD1	TRBJ1-2	.	TGTGCCAGCAGTCGTTCAGGGGGCGCGGATGGCTACACCTTC	CASSRSGGADGYTF
TRBV5-1	.	TRBJ1-2	.	TGCGCCAGCAGCACTAACGGGGTCTATGGCTACACCTTC	CASSTNGVYGYTF
TRBV9	TRBD1	TRBJ1-2	few	TGTGCCAGCAGCCTCCTTTTGGACAGGGACGGCTACACCTTC	CASSLLLDRDGYTF
TRBV4-3	.	TRBJ1-1	.	TGCGCCAGCAGCCAAGGCCTCGGGTCCGGGGAATTCATGAACACTGAAGCTTTCTTT	CASSQGLGSGEFMNTEAFF
TRBV5-8	TRBD1	TRBJ1-2	.	TGTGCCAGCAGCGCAGCAGGGACAGTCTCTATGGGCTACACCTTC	CASSAAGTVSMGYTF
TRBV7-9	.	TRBJ2-3	.	TGTGCCAGCAGCTTCCTTACGGGTCCAGATACGCAGTATTTT	CASSFLTGPDTQYF
TRBV14	TRBD1	TRBJ1-5	.	TGTGCCAGCAGGGACAGGGGGTTTAATCAGCCCCAGCATTTT	CASRDRGFNQPQHF
TRBV6-6	.	TRBJ1-1	.	TGTGCCAGCAGTGCCCCGACAGGACGAGACACTGAAGCTTTCTTT	CASSAPTGRDTEAFF
TRBV4-3	TRBD1	TRBJ1-6	.	TGCGCCAGCAGCCAAGATGCGGGACAGGGACTTCGGCCCCTCCACTTT	CASSQDAGQGLRPLHF
TRBV5-1	.	TRBJ1-2	.	TGCGCCAGCAGCTTGGAGGGGAACTATGGCTACACCTTC	CASSLEGNYGYTF
TRBV6-5	.	TRBJ2-7	.	TGTGCCAGCAGCCGGCACGGGGAGGCCTACGAGCAGTACTTC	CASSRHGEAYEQYF
TRBV5-4	.	TRBJ1-3	once	TGTGCCAGCAGCCCCGAGTCCTCTGGAAACACCATATATTTT	CASSPESSGNTIYF
TRBV2	TRBD1	TRBJ1-1	.	TGTGCCAGCAGGAGGACAGGTGGGGGTACTGAAGCTTTCTTT	CASRRTGGGTEAFF
TRBV11-2	TRBD1	TRBJ2-7	once	TGTGCCAGCAGCTTAGTACGGCAGGGGGCCTACGAGCAGTACTTC	CASSLVRQGAYEQYF
TRBV19	.	TRBJ2-5	.	TGTGCCAGTAGTATCAGGGAATTGGAGACCCAGTACTTC	CASSIRELETQYF
TRBV19	TRBD1	TRBJ2-7	.	TGTGCCAGTAGTCCGTGGACAGGGAACAGTTTCTACGAGCAGTACTTC	CASSPWTGNSFYEQYF